Each of the 23 T cell receptor beta chains below was sequenced from the same sample in a study of blood T cell repertoires in COVID-19. Assay used: immunoSEQ multiplex PCR; TCRdb lists only in-frame clones, some missing. Of more than 300,000 clones in the sample, 88% were seen once. The sequencing input was peripheral blood. The receptors shown here come from a woman in her 70s with COVID-19, enrolled during active disease.

This clone has only one observation. The chain carries TRBV7-2 and TRBJ1-2; maybe TRBD1 (6 bases). The CDR3 length is 15 residues. Germline CDR1 SGHTA, CDR2 FQGNSA. Trimming removed 5 bases from V and 5 bases from J, with 18 bases in between. The CDR3 reads CASSPLIQGSYGYTF. The CDR3 nucleotides are TGTGCCAGCAGCCCTCTTATACAGGGATCTTATGGCTACACCTTC.

The chain combines TRBV24-1 with TRBJ2-5, with 8 bases matching TRBD1. The CDR3 spans 16 residues. The V segment lost 3 bases and the J segment 4 bases; nucleotides outside the gene matches: 9. The germline V gene encodes CDR1 KGHDR and CDR2 SFDVKD. The CDR3 sequence: CATSDTTDRVGETQYF. For the CDR3, the DNA is TGTGCCACCAGTGATACCACGGACAGGGTTGGAGAGACCCAGTACTTC.

The chain links TRBV18 to TRBJ1-6, with TRBD1 matching 10 bases. The trim removed 2 bases at V and 5 bases at J, leaving 6 bases unmatched. This CDR3 has 17 residues. CDR1 is KGHSH and CDR2 is LQKENI in the germline V gene. The CDR3 DNA reads as TGTGCCAGCTCACCAGGCATGGGACAGGGGCATAATTCACCCCTCCACTTT. Its translation is CASSPGMGQGHNSPLHF.

The gene calls are TRBV29-1 and TRBJ1-1, with D maybe TRBD1 (6 bases). Germline-derived CDR1 and CDR2 are SQVTM and ANQGSEA. The CDR3 has 13 amino acids. Trimming pared 7 bases from V and 4 bases from J, leaving 16 bases between. The CDR3 loop is CSANLEGGTEAFF. Written as DNA, the CDR3 is TGCAGCGCTAACCTTGAAGGGGGCACTGAAGCTTTCTTT.

V and J are TRBV7-2 and TRBJ1-5, with TRBD1 as a possible D gene (5 bases). The V end was cut by 5 bases, the J end by 4 bases, with 12 bases between. The CDR3 extends over 14 amino acids. Germline CDR1 and CDR2: SGHTA and FQGNSA. CDR3 sequence (DNA): TGTGCCAGCAGCGACCGGACAACTAATCAGCCCCAGCATTTT. This sequence encodes CASSDRTTNQPQHF.

The chain joins TRBV11-2 to TRBJ2-7; the match to TRBD2 covers 13 bases. After removal of 6 bases from V and 6 bases from J, the junction contained 5 bases not matched to a gene. The germline V gene encodes CDR1 SGHAT and CDR2 FQNNGV. CDR3 length equals 14 residues. The chain's CDR3 is CASRPGLAGVEQYF. The CDR3 DNA follows: TGTGCCAGCAGACCAGGACTAGCGGGGGTCGAGCAGTACTTC. Together with reference TRBV11-2 and TRBJ2-7, the CDR3 gives the full variable domain: EAGVAQSPRYKIIEKRQSVAFWCNPISGHATLYWYQQILGQGPKLLIQFQNNGVVDDSQLPKDRFSAERLKGVDSTLKIQPAKLEDSAVYLCASRPGLAGVEQYFGPGTRLTVT.

The V call is TRBV14, the J call TRBJ2-7; 9 nucleotides match TRBD1. V was clipped by 4 bases and J by 7 bases; unmatched bases: 14. The CDR3 consists of 16 residues. The V gene's germline CDR1 is SGHDN and CDR2 FVKESK. The CDR3 bases are TGTGCCAGCAGCCCTTGGGCGGACAGGGGAACTAGGGAGCAGTACTTC. Its translation: CASSPWADRGTREQYF.

The V and J genes are TRBV18 and TRBJ1-6; D may be TRBD1 (5 bases). The length of the CDR3 is 15 residues. Germline assignment: CDR1 KGHSH and CDR2 LQKENI. Trimming left V 4 bases short and J 8 bases short, with 15 bases between. CDR3 DNA: TGTGCCAGCTCACTCGGCAGGGTTAGGGATTCACCCCTCCACTTT. Translated: CASSLGRVRDSPLHF.

The chain recombines TRBV27 with TRBJ2-2; TRBD2 agrees at 9 bases. The CDR3 totals 16 residues. Unmatched junction bases numbered 9, after V lost 7 bases and J lost 3 bases. The germline V gene has CDR1 MNHEY and CDR2 SMNVEV (reference sequence). The CDR3 nucleotides are TGTGCCAGCACTCCTCGTGCGGGGGGGGACACCGGGGAGCTGTTTTTT. It encodes CASTPRAGGDTGELFF.

In DNA, the CDR3 is TGCGCCAGCAGCCCGAGCGGGGGCTTGAACACCGGGGAGCTGTTTTTT. It encodes CASSPSGGLNTGELFF. This chain joins TRBV5-1 and TRBJ2-2; 8 nucleotides line up with TRBD2. This CDR3 region has 16 residues. Unmatched junction bases numbered 6, after V lost 4 bases and J lost 1 base. Germline assignment: CDR1 SGHRS and CDR2 YFSETQ.

This clone appeared a single time. V gene TRBV2 combines with J gene TRBJ2-3; 11 bases match TRBD2. Germline lookup yields CDR1 SNHLY and CDR2 FYNNEI. V dropped 3 bases and J dropped 2; count of bases not matched to a gene: 4. The CDR3 covers 16 residues. The CDR3 DNA is TGTGCCAGCAGTGAGACTAGCGGGGCGTACACAGATACGCAGTATTTT. Its translation: CASSETSGAYTDTQYF.

Comments on this clone: At the DNA level, this CDR3 is encoded by other sequences in the same sample as well. In DNA form, the CDR3 reads TGCAGCGCTCGGACAGGGGGTGACACTGAAGCTTTCTTT. Protein product: CSARTGGDTEAFF. V is TRBV29-1 and J is TRBJ1-1, with 10 bases fitting TRBD1. Per germline, CDR1 SQVTM and CDR2 ANQGSEA. Germline trimming cut 7 bases from V and 3 bases from J; bases unmatched to any gene: 5. The CDR3 loop spans 13 amino acids.

This rearrangement joins TRBV19 to TRBJ2-5; 11 bases fit TRBD2. CDR1 and CDR2 from the germline V gene are LNHDA and SQIVND (reference sequence). V was pared by 6 bases and J by 5 bases, with 8 bases of the junction left unmatched. CDR3 length: 15 residues. The CDR3 loop reads CASSLSGGAGETQYF. The CDR3 nucleotides read TGTGCCAGTAGCCTTAGCGGGGGGGCCGGGGAGACCCAGTACTTC.

V and J are TRBV7-9 and TRBJ2-2; 7 bases agree with TRBD2. V gave up 3 bases and J gave up 2 bases; unmatched junction bases: 6. Germline CDR1 and CDR2: SEHNR and FQNEAQ (reference sequence). The CDR3 is 16 amino acids. In DNA form, the CDR3 reads TGTGCCAGCAGCTTCGGTACGGGGGGAAACACCGGGGAGCTGTTTTTT. As protein: CASSFGTGGNTGELFF.

The V and J genes are TRBV5-4 and TRBJ2-7; 9 nucleotides line up with TRBD1. This CDR3 spans 18 amino acids. CDR1 and CDR2 from the germline V gene are SGHNT and YYREEE (reference sequence). V lost 4 bases to trimming and J lost 3 bases; unmatched junction nucleotides: 17. The CDR3 DNA is TGTGCCAGCAGCCTGATACGGGACAGGGCGCTGTTGGACTACGAGCAGTACTTC. As protein: CASSLIRDRALLDYEQYF.

This clone was seen just once. The chain links TRBV19 to TRBJ2-3; 10 nucleotides agree with TRBD1. The CDR3 runs 15 residues. Per germline, CDR1 LNHDA and CDR2 SQIVND (reference sequence). V trimming: 3 bases; J trimming: 5 bases; junction bases outside the gene matches: 5. CDR3 region: CASSIGDRGGDTQYF. CDR3 in DNA: TGTGCCAGTAGTATTGGGGACAGGGGAGGAGATACGCAGTATTTT.

The chain is built from TRBV9 and TRBJ1-2; 11 nucleotides agree with TRBD1. The ends lost 8 bases at V and 2 bases at J; junction bases unmatched: 5. Per germline, CDR1 SGDLS and CDR2 YYNGEE. CDR3 length equals 14 residues. The CDR3 DNA is TGTGCCAGTAGAGGACAGGGGGCAAACTATGGCTACACCTTC. This sequence encodes CASRGQGANYGYTF.

The J gene is TRBJ1-3, the V gene TRBV19; no reliable D call. CDR1 is LNHDA and CDR2 is SQIVND in the germline V gene (reference sequence). V dropped 6 bases and J dropped 0 bases, with 6 bases sitting between them. The CDR3 is 13 amino acids. The CDR3 DNA reads TGTGCCAGTAGGCCGAGCTCTGGAAACACCATATATTTT. Residues: CASRPSSGNTIYF.

This chain joins TRBV11-2 and TRBJ1-1; D unclear. V lost 3 bases and J 1 base, leaving 9 bases between the germline ends. The CDR3 loop spans 14 amino acids. Germline CDR1 reads SGHAT; CDR2 reads FQNNGV. This CDR3 reads CASSLRDGNTEAFF. CDR3 bases: TGTGCCAGCAGCTTGAGGGATGGGAACACTGAAGCTTTCTTT.

The chain has TRBV18 and TRBJ1-5, with a weak D call TRBD1 (6 bases). The CDR3 is made up of 17 amino acids. The germline gives CDR1 KGHSH, CDR2 LQKENI. V was clipped by 1 base and J by 4 bases, with 17 bases between them. The CDR3 sequence: CASSPRPIGGGNQPQHF. CDR3 in DNA: TGTGCCAGCTCACCACGGCCGATAGGGGGGGGTAATCAGCCCCAGCATTTT. Combining the CDR3 with reference TRBV18 and TRBJ1-5 gives the whole variable domain NAGVMQNPRHLVRRRGQEARLRCSPMKGHSHVYWYRQLPEEGLKFMVYLQKENIIDESGMPKERFSAEFPKEGPSILRIQQVVRGDSAAYFCASSPRPIGGGNQPQHFGDGTRLSIL.

This chain connects TRBV5-4 to TRBJ1-6, with D possibly matching TRBD1 (5 bases). Trimming took 2 bases from V and 4 from J, leaving 7 bases between them. CDR1 and CDR2 from the germline V gene are SGHNT and YYREEE (reference sequence). The CDR3 length is 14 residues. The CDR3 loop reads CASSFGTYNSPLHF. In DNA, the CDR3 is TGTGCCAGCAGCTTCGGGACTTATAATTCACCCCTCCACTTT.

The chain links TRBV27 to TRBJ1-1; possibly TRBD1 for D (5 bases). CDR1 and CDR2 (germline): MNHEY, SMNVEV (reference sequence). The CDR3 spans 14 residues. V dropped 4 bases and J dropped 5 bases, with 14 bases sitting between them. This CDR3 reads CASSSLAGRTEAFF. CDR3 coding DNA: TGTGCCAGCAGTTCCCTCGCAGGGAGGACTGAAGCTTTCTTT.

The chain recombines TRBV5-6 with TRBJ1-1; 9 nucleotides agree with TRBD1. This CDR3 has 16 residues. The trim removed 2 bases at V and 5 bases at J, leaving 10 bases unmatched. Per germline, CDR1 SGHDT and CDR2 YYEEEE. The CDR3 spells CASSFIQGAIWTEAFF. The CDR3 DNA reads TGTGCCAGCAGCTTTATACAGGGGGCGATTTGGACTGAAGCTTTCTTT.